At least ten counts were recorded for the clone carrying this T cell receptor beta chain. Its antigen is not known. Germline V lookup: CDR1 SEHNR, CDR2 FQNEAQ (reference sequence). The CDR3 covers 13 residues. The V and J ends lost 5 bases and 10 bases respectively, with 15 bases between them. This sample was included in a study of CD8 T cells in ankylosing spondylitis. Broader study findings: Earlier work had already found some motif variants in reactive arthritis synovial fluid and blood. Several highly homologous variants made up a TCR beta motif, and this motif appeared characteristic of ankylosing spondylitis blood.

Making the TCR beta libraries involved quantitative 5'-RACE with molecular barcodes. TCRdb reprocessed the 5' RACE reads via MiXCR and lists one record per CDR3 protein. The sample shows some 130,000 distinct CDR3 sequences, 6% to 8.5% of them seen only once. The rearrangement uses TRBV7-9 and TRBJ2-1; D remains unclear. Sequencing was performed on blood, either unsorted or a sorted T cell fraction (not recorded which). This sequence originates from a female donor with ankylosing spondylitis or in good health (not recorded which). This CDR3 is CASSAPPPEEQFF. The DNA of the CDR3 is TGTGCCAGCAGCGCCCCGCCCCCAGAAGAGCAGTTCTTC.